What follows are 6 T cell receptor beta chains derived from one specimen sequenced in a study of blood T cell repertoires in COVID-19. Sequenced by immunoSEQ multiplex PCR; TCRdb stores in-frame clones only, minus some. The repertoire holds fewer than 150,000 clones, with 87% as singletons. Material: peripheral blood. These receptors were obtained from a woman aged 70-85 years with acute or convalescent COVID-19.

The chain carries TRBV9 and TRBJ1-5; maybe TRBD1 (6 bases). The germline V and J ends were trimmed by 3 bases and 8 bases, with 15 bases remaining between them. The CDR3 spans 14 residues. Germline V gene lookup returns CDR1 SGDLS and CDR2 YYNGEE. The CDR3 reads CASSGTGTAEPQHF. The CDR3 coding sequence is TGTGCCAGCAGCGGAACAGGGACGGCAGAGCCCCAGCATTTT.

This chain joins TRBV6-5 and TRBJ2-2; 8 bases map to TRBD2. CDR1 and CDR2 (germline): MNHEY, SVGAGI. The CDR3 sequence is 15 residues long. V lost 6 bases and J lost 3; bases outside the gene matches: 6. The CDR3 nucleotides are TGTGCCAGCAGACGGGGGGGATCGGACACCGGGGAGCTGTTTTTT. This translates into CASRRGGSDTGELFF.

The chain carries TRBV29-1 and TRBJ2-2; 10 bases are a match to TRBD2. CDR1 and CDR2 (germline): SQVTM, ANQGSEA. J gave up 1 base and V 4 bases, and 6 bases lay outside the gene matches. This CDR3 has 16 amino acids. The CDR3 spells CSVGEAGGLNTGELFF. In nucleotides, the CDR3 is TGCAGCGTTGGAGAAGCGGGGGGGTTGAACACCGGGGAGCTGTTTTTT.

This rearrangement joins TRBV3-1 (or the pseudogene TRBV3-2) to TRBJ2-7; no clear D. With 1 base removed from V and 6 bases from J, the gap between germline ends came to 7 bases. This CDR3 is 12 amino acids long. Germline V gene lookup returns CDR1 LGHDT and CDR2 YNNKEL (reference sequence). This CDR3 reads CASSQAPFEQYF. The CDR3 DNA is TGTGCCAGCAGCCAAGCCCCATTCGAGCAGTACTTC.

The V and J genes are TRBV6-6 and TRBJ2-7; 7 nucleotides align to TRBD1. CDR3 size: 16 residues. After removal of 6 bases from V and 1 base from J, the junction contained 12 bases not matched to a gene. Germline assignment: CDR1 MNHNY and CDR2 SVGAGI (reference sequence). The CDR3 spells CASSVLVGQRSYEQYF. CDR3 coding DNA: TGTGCCAGCAGCGTCTTGGTGGGACAGAGATCCTACGAGCAGTACTTC.

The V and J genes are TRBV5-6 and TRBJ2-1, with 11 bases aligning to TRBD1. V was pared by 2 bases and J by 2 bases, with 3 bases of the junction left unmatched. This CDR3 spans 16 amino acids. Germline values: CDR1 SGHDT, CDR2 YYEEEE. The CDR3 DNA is TGTGCCAGCAGCTTACCGGGACAGGGGGCCTACAATGAGCAGTTCTTC. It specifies CASSLPGQGAYNEQFF.